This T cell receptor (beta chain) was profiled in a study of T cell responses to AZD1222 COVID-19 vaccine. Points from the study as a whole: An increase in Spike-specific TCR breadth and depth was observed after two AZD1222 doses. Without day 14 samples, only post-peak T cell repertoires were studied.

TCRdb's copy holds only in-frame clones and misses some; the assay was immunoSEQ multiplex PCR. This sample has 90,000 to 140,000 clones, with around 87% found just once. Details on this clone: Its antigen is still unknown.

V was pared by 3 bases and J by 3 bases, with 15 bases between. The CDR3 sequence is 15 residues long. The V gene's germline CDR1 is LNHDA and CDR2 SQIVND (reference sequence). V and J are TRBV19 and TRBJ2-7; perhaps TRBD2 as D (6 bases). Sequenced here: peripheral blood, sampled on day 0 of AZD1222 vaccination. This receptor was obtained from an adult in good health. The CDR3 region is CASSIDGSPNYEQYF. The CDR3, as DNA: TGTGCCAGTAGTATCGACGGGAGTCCCAACTACGAGCAGTACTTC.